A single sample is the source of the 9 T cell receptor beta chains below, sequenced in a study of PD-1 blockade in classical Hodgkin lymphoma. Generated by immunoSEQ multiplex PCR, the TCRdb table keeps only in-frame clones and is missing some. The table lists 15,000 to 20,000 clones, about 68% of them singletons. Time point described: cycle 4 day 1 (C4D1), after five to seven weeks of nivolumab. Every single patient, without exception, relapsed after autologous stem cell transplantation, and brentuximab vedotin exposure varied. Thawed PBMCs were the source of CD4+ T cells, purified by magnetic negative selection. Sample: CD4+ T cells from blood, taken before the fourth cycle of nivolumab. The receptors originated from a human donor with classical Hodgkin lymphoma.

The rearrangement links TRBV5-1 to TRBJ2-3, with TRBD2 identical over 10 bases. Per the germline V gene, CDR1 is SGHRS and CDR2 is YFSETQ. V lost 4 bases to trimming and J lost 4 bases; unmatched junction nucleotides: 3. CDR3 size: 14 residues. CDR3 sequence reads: CASSAGTSADTQYF. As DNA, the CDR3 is TGCGCCAGCAGCGCCGGGACTAGCGCAGATACGCAGTATTTT. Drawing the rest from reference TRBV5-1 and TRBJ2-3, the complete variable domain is KAGVTQTPRYLIKTRGQQVTLSCSPISGHRSVSWYQQTPGQGLQFLFEYFSETQRNKGNFPGRFSGRQFSNSRSEMNVSTLELGDSALYLCASSAGTSADTQYFGPGTRLTVL.

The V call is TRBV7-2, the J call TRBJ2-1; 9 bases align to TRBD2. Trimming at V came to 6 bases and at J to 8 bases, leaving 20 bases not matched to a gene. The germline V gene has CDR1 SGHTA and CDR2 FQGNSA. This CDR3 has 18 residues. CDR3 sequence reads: CASRSPPFWREGHHEQFF. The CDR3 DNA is TGTGCCAGCAGATCACCCCCCTTTTGGCGGGAGGGCCATCATGAGCAGTTCTTC.

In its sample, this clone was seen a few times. CDR3 bases: TGTGCCAGCAGCTTCTGGACTAGCGGGAGGCGAGAAGAGACCCAGTACTTC. This gives the protein CASSFWTSGRREETQYF. The V gene is TRBV7-6, the J gene TRBJ2-5; 14 bases are shared with TRBD2. Trimming took 3 bases from V and 3 from J; bases not matched to a gene: 6. Germline assignment: CDR1 SGHVS and CDR2 FNYEAQ. This CDR3 spans 17 amino acids.

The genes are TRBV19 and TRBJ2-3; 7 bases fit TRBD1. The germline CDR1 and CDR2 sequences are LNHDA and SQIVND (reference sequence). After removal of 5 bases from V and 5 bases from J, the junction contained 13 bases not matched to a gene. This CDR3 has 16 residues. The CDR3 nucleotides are TGTGCCAGTAGTCCCTTGAAGGGGGCCTTGTTAGATACGCAGTATTTT. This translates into CASSPLKGALLDTQYF. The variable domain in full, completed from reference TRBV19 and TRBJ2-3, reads DGGITQSPKYLFRKEGQNVTLSCEQNLNHDAMYWYRQDPGQGLRLIYYSQIVNDFQKGDIAEGYSVSREKKESFPLTVTSAQKNPTAFYLCASSPLKGALLDTQYFGPGTRLTVL.

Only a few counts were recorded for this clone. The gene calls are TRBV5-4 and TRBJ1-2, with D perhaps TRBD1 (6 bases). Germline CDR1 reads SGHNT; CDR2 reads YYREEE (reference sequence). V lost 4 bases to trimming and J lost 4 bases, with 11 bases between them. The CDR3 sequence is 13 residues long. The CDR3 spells CASSLGQTYGYTF. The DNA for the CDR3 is TGTGCCAGCAGCCTTGGACAGACCTATGGCTACACCTTC.

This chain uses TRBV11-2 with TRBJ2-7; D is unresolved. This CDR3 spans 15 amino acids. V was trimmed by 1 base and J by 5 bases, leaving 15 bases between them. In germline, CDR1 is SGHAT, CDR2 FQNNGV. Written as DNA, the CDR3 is TGTGCCAGCAGCTTAGTGGACGGCCCCGGCCACGAGCAGTACGTC. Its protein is CASSLVDGPGHEQYV.

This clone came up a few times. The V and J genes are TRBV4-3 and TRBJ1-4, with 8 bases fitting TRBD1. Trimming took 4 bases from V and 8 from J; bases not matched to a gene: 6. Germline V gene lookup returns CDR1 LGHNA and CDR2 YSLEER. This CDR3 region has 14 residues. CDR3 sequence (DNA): TGCGCCAGCAGCCCGCAGGGGGCTTGGGAAAAACTGTTTTTT. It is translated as CASSPQGAWEKLFF.

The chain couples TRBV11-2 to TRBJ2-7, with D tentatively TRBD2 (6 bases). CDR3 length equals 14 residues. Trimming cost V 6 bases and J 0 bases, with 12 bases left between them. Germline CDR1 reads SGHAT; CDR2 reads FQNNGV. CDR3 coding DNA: TGTGCCAGCAGGGCTAGCGCTACCTCCTACGAGCAGTACTTC. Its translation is CASRASATSYEQYF.

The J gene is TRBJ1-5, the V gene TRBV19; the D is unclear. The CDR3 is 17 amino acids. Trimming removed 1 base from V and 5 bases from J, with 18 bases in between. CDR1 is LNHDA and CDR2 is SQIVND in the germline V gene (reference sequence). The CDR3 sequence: CASSIGGDGSRYQPQHF. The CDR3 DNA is TGTGCCAGTAGTATAGGGGGTGACGGATCACGTTATCAGCCCCAGCATTTT.